This T cell receptor beta chain was sequenced for a study of radiation and T cells in renal cell carcinoma (TCRdb year 2020). Context from the whole study: A total of 53 samples underwent TCR beta sequencing, made up of approximately 26 tumors and about 27 peripheral blood samples. The last blood draw occurred 4 weeks after radiation, at the same time as nephrectomy. A total of roughly 4 million unique CDR3 nucleotide sequences, encoding 2,500,000 or so unique CDR3 amino acid sequences, were found across all 53 samples. Broader findings and caveats from the paper: Because pretreatment tumor biopsies were not available, the baseline intratumoral presence of clonotypes could not be determined. An increase in top tumor clonotypes in blood was observed from baseline to 2 weeks post-radiation, followed by contraction by 4 weeks, which was taken to suggest transient expansion of tumor-resident clones. Blood repertoire dynamics were not followed beyond 4 weeks after treatment. Effects of radiation dose or scheduling on the TCR repertoire could not be addressed with the single-armed trial design.

Remarks on this clone: Which antigen it targets is not known. No base qualities exist here, and no much larger clone lies one base off it.

Following the manufacturer's recommendations, the immunoSEQ kit was used to generate TCR beta libraries from genomic DNA. For library preparation, a first multiplex PCR was performed with proprietary primers, followed by a second PCR in which unique barcodes were added, and bead cleanups were performed after each round. Each sample batch included a kit-provided positive control reaction and a negative control reaction. The final libraries underwent checking on an Agilent 4200 TapeStation D1000 ScreenTape, volumetric pooling, and quantification by qPCR. Sequencing ran on an Illumina NextSeq500 with a MidOutput 150-cycle cartridge, using 156 Read1 and 15 Index1 cycles with kit custom primers. The pooled library was loaded at about 0.93 pM with about 20% PhiX control spiked in. In the paper's pipeline: Vendor-processed data were analyzed in R, with a clonotype defined as all T cells sharing the same CDR3 nucleotide sequence. In the clone abundance analyses, frequencies in each sample were normalized to that sample's 10,000 most abundant clones. Public T cell clones, which averaged fewer than five per sample, were removed prior to analysis. Tumor-enriched and baseline blood-enriched clonotypes were defined by at least a 32-fold difference in abundance between compartments. Clonotypes expanded or contracted between blood time points were identified with a beta-binomial differential abundance model. Tumor-blood repertoire similarity was measured with the Baroni-Urbani and Buser coefficient, and groups were compared using two-tailed Wilcoxon tests in R. Held by TCRdb, this immuneACCESS table contains in-frame sequences only and omits some clones. Under half of the omission traces to an unresolved V gene where checked; the cause of the rest is unknown. V and J calls and clone size come straight from that table; D and trimming were deduced from the DNA. The sample profile shows fewer than 200,000 clones; about 87% of them were found once. In total, the top ten clones hold approximately 10% of the sample.

V is shortened by 3 bases, J by 9 bases, and the region joining them spans 21 bases. Reading from cysteine to phenylalanine, the CDR3 counts 15 amino acids. CDR3 DNA is the only sequence kept; it has 45 bases, read in frame from the first base. From the germline V gene, CDR1 is SGDLS and CDR2 is YYNGEE. Interpreted using the paper, the time point label stands for: blood 4 weeks post-SBRT, at nephrectomy. This specimen's treatment or condition label, per the study, means: 15 Gy SBRT to primary tumor, nephrectomy 4 weeks later. The samples were obtained from a clinical trial, where primary renal cell carcinomas were treated with 15 Gy stereotactic body radiation therapy and then removed by nephrectomy 4 weeks afterward. To track tumor-enriched clonotypes, serial peripheral blood was sampled from radiation-treated patients at baseline and at 2 weeks and 4 weeks after SBRT. Every patient's renal cell carcinoma showed clear cell pathology. Genomic DNA for TCR sequencing was prepared using the QIAamp DNA Blood Mini Kit (Qiagen). The analyses included just those samples that passed every quality control check.

Sample: blood, taken from a patient whose treatment included radiotherapy and nephrectomy. This sequence uses TRBV9 and TRBJ1-1; TRBD1 is a weak D gene call, 6 bases matching. This TCR came from a woman aged 45-65 years with renal cell carcinoma. The CDR3 reads as follows: CASSATTGDIDQAFF. The nucleotide sequence reads as follows: TGTGCCAGCAGCGCCACGACGGGGGACATAGATCAAGCTTTCTTT. Where the CDR3 stops, the reference TRBV9 and TRBJ1-1 genes take over; the full variable domain is DSGVTQTPKHLITATGQRVTLRCSPRSGDLSVYWYQQSLDQGLQFLIQYYNGEERAKGNILERFSAQQFPDLHSELNLSSLELGDSALYFCASSATTGDIDQAFFGQGTRLTVV.